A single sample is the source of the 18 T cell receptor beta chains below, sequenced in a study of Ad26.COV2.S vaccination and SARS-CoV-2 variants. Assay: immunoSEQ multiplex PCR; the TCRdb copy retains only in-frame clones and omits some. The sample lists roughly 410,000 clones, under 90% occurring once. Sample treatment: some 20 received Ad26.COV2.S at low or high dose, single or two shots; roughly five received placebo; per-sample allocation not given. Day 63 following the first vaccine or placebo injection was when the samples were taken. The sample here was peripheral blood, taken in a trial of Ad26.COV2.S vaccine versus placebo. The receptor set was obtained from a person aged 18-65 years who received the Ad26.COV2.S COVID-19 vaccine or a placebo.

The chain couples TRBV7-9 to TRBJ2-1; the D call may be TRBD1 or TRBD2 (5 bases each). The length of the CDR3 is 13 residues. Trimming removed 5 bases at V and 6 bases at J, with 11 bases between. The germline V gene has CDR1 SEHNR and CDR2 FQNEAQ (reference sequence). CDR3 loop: CASSPGTLNEQFF. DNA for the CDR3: TGTGCCAGCAGCCCCGGGACCCTCAATGAGCAGTTCTTC.

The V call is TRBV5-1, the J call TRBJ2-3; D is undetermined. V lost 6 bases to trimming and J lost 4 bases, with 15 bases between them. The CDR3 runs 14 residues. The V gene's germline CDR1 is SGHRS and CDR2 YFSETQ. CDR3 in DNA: TGCGCCAGCAACAACCGGCCATCCCCAGATACGCAGTATTTT. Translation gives CASNNRPSPDTQYF. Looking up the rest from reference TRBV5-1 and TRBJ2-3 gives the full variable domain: KAGVTQTPRYLIKTRGQQVTLSCSPISGHRSVSWYQQTPGQGLQFLFEYFSETQRNKGNFPGRFSGRQFSNSRSEMNVSTLELGDSALYLCASNNRPSPDTQYFGPGTRLTVL.

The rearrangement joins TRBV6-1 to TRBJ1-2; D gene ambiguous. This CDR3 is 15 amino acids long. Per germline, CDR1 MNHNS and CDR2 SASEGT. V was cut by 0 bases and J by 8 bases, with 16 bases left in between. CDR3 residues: CASSEALGRLRGYTF. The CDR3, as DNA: TGTGCCAGCAGTGAAGCTTTAGGACGGCTTAGAGGCTACACCTTC.

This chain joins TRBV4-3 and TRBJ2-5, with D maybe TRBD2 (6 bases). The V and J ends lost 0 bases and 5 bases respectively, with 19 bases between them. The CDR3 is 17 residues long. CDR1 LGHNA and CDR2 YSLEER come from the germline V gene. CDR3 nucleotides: TGCGCCAGCAGCCAAGATATGGAGGGCCCCTTACGGGAGACCCAGTACTTC. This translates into CASSQDMEGPLRETQYF.

Here the CDR3 DNA reads TGTGCCAGCAGCTTAGGGCTCGCCACTGAAGCTTTCTTT. Its translation is CASSLGLATEAFF. The chain links TRBV7-2 to TRBJ1-1; no clear D gene. CDR3 size: 13 residues. The germline gives CDR1 SGHTA, CDR2 FQGNSA. With 1 base removed from V and 4 bases from J, the gap between germline ends came to 7 bases.

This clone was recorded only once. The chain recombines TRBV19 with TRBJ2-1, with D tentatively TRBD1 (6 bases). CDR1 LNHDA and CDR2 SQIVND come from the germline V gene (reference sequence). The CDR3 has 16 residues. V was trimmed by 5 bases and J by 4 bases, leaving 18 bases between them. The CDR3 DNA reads TGTGCCAGTAGTCTAACCCCCGGACAGCAATACAATGAGCAGTTCTTC. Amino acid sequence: CASSLTPGQQYNEQFF.

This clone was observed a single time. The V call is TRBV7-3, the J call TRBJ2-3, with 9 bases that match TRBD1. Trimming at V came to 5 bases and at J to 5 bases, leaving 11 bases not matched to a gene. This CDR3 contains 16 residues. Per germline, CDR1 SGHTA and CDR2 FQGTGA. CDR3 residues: CASSPNPTGGRDTQYF. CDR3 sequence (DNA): TGTGCCAGCAGCCCTAACCCGACAGGGGGAAGAGATACGCAGTATTTT. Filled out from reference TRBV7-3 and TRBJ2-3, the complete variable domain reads GAGVSQTPSNKVTEKGKYVELRCDPISGHTALYWYRQSLGQGPEFLIYFQGTGAADDSGLPNDRFFAVRPEGSVSTLKIQRTERGDSAVYLCASSPNPTGGRDTQYFGPGTRLTVL.

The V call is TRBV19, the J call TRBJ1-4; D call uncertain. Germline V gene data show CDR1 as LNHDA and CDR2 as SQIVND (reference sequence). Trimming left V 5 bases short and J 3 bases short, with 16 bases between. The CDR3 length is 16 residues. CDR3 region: CASSSGLHGPNEKLFF. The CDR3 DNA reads TGTGCCAGTAGTTCGGGCCTTCACGGCCCTAATGAAAAACTGTTTTTT.

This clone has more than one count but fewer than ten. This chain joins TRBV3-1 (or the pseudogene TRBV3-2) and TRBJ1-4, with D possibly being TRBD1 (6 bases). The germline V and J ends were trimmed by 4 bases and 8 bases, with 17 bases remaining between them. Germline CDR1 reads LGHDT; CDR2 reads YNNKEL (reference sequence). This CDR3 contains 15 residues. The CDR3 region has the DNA TGTGCCAGCAGCCTGGATCAGCAGGGGAGCGAAAAACTGTTTTTT. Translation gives CASSLDQQGSEKLFF.

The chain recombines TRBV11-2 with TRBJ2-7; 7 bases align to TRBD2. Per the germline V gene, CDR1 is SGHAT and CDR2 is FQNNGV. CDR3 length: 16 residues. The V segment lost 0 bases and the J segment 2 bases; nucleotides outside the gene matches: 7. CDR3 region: CASSLDQSGTPYEQYF. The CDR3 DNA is TGTGCCAGCAGCTTAGATCAAAGCGGGACTCCCTACGAGCAGTACTTC. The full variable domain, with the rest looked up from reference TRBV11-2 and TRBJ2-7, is EAGVAQSPRYKIIEKRQSVAFWCNPISGHATLYWYQQILGQGPKLLIQFQNNGVVDDSQLPKDRFSAERLKGVDSTLKIQPAKLEDSAVYLCASSLDQSGTPYEQYFGPGTRLTVT.

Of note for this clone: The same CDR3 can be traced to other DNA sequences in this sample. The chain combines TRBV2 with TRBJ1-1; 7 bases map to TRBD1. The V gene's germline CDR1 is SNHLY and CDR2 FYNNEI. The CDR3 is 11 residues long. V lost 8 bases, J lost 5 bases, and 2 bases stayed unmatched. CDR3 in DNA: TGTGCCAGCGGCAGGGGGACTGAAGCTTTCTTT. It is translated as CASGRGTEAFF.

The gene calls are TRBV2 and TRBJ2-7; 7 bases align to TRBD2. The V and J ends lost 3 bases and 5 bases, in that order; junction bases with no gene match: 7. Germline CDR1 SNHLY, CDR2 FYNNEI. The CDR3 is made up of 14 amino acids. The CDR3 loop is CASSDGGSVDEQYF. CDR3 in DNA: TGTGCCAGCAGTGATGGCGGGAGTGTTGACGAGCAGTACTTC.

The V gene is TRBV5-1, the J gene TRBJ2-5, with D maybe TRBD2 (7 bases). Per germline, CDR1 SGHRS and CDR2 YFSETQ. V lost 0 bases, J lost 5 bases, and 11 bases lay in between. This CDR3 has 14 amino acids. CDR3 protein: CASSLGGGVETQYF. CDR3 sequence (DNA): TGCGCCAGCAGCTTGGGCGGGGGCGTCGAGACCCAGTACTTC.

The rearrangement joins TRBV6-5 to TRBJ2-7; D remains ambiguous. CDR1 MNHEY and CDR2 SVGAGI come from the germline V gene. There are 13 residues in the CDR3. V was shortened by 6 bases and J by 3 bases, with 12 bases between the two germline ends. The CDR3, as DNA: TGTGCCAGCAGCAGCAGTTGGTTCTACGAGCAGTACTTC. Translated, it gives CASSSSWFYEQYF.

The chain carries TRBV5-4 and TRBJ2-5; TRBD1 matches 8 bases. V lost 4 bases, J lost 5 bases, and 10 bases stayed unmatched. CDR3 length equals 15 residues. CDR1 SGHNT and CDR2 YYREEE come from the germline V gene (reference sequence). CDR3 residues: CASSRYDDRGETQYF. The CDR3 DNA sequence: TGTGCCAGCAGCCGATATGACGACAGGGGTGAGACCCAGTACTTC. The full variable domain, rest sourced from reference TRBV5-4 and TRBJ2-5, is ETGVTQSPTHLIKTRGQQVTLRCSSQSGHNTVSWYQQALGQGPQFIFQYYREEENGRGNFPPRFSGLQFPNYSSELNVNALELDDSALYLCASSRYDDRGETQYFGPGTRLLVL.

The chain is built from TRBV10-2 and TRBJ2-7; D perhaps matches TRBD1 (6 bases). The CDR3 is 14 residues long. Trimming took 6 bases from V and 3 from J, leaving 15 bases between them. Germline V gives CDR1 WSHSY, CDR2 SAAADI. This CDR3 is CASRARTGHYEQYF. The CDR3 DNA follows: TGCGCCAGCAGAGCTCGGACGGGACACTACGAGCAGTACTTC.

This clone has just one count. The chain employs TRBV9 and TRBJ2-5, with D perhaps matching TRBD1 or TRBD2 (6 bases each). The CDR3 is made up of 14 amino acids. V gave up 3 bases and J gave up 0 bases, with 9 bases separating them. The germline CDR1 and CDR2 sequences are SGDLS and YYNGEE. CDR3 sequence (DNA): TGTGCCAGCAGCGGAGGGGGGTACCAAGAGACCCAGTACTTC. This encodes CASSGGGYQETQYF. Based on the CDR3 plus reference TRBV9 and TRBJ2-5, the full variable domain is DSGVTQTPKHLITATGQRVTLRCSPRSGDLSVYWYQQSLDQGLQFLIQYYNGEERAKGNILERFSAQQFPDLHSELNLSSLELGDSALYFCASSGGGYQETQYFGPGTRLLVL.

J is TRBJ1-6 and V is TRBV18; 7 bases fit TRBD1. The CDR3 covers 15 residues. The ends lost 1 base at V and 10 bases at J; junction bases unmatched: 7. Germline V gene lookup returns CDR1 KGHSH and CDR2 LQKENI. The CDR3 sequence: CASSPLSQGDSPLHF. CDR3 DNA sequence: TGTGCCAGCTCACCACTAAGCCAGGGGGACTCACCCCTCCACTTT.